This TCR beta chain was documented in a study of technical replicates of blood from a few donors. The CDR3 sequence is 16 residues long. CDR1 is SSHAT and CDR2 is FNYEAQ in the germline V gene (reference sequence). The method was immunoSEQ multiplex PCR; TCRdb's version includes in-frame clones alone and lacks a portion of them. The table shows about 73,000 clones, with 93% occurring only once. With regard to this clone: Relative to the germline gene, one junction end is altered; a read error may explain this.

The sample comprised T cells isolated from PBMCs. The chain has TRBV7-7 and TRBJ2-5; 11 bases map to TRBD2. The sequence derives from a human donor in good health. The DNA for the CDR3 is TGTGCTAGCAGCCTATCGGGACTAGCGGCTGGAGAGACCCAGTACTTC. The encoded protein is CASSLSGLAAGETQYF.